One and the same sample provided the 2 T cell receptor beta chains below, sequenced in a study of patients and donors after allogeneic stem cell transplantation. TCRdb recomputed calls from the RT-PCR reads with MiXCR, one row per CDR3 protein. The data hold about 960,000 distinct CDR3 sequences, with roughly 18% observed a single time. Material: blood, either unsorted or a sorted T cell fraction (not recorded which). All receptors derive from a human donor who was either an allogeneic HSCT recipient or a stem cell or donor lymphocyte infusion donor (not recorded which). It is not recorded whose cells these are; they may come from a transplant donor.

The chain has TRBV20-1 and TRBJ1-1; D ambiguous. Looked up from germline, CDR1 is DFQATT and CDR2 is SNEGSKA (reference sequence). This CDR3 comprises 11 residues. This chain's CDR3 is CSATTDTEAFF. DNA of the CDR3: TGCAGCGCCACGACGGACACTGAAGCTTTCTTT.

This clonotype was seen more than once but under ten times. CDR3 in DNA: TGTGCCAGCAGCTTAGCAGGGAAACACAATCAGCCCCAGCATTTT. Translation gives CASSLAGKHNQPQHF. The chain joins TRBV7-8 to TRBJ1-5; D uncertain. This CDR3 spans 15 amino acids. V shed 0 bases and J shed 3 bases, with 9 bases lying between them. CDR1 is SGHVS and CDR2 is FQNEAQ in the germline V gene.